These 27 T cell receptor beta chains were sequenced from one sample in a study of neurological immune-mediated disorders. A single record per CDR3 protein comes from TCRdb applying MiXCR to the 5' RACE reads. The sample carries 60,000 to 85,000 distinct CDR3 sequences, approximately 5% recorded once. The sample taken for sequencing was PBMCs. The origin of the receptors is a woman aged 25-40 years with multiple sclerosis.

The table lists this clonotype with many counts. The rearrangement links TRBV19 to TRBJ1-4, with D unresolved. Per the germline V gene, CDR1 is LNHDA and CDR2 is SQIVND (reference sequence). There are 14 residues in the CDR3. Trimming took off 3 bases at V and 5 bases at J, with 10 bases between the two ends. The CDR3 is CASSMQSANEKLFF. The DNA for the CDR3 is TGTGCCAGTAGTATGCAATCGGCCAATGAAAAACTGTTTTTT.

Remarks on this clonotype: This sequence may be a read error, since a much larger clone differs from it by one base. V and J are TRBV20-1 and TRBJ2-1; the match to TRBD2 covers 8 bases. Germline V CDR1 and CDR2: DFQATT, SNEGSKA (reference sequence). V lost 6 bases to trimming and J lost 1 base; unmatched junction nucleotides: 5. CDR3 length equals 14 residues. DNA of the CDR3: TGCAGTGCCCACGGGAGGGTTTCCTACAATGAGCAGTTCTTC. Encoded protein: CSAHGRVSYNEQFF.

This clonotype was found many times. The chain combines TRBV19 with TRBJ2-1; 10 bases are a match to TRBD2. CDR1 and CDR2 (germline): LNHDA, SQIVND (reference sequence). This CDR3 is 15 amino acids long. J lost 8 bases, V lost 7 bases, and 11 bases had no gene match. CDR3 loop: CASTTQAGGLDEQFF. DNA of the CDR3: TGTGCCAGTACCACACAAGCGGGAGGGCTCGATGAGCAGTTCTTC.

This clonotype has ten or more counts. The rearrangement links TRBV2 to TRBJ2-3, with D tentatively TRBD1 or TRBD2 (5 bases each). Deletions cut 5 bases from V and 6 bases from J, with 15 bases between. CDR3 length: 14 residues. Germline V gene sequence: CDR1 SNHLY, CDR2 FYNNEI. The CDR3 reads CASSFSGASDTQYF. The CDR3 region has the DNA TGTGCCAGCAGTTTTTCCGGGGCTTCGGATACGCAGTATTTT.

This clonotype was found many times. J is TRBJ2-5 and V is TRBV12-3 or TRBV12-4, with TRBD2 matching over 11 bases. With 5 bases clipped from V and 5 bases from J, the junction kept 4 bases outside the gene matches. The CDR3 loop spans 14 amino acids. The DNA of the CDR3 is TGTGCCAGCAGTGGTAGCGGGGGGGGGGAGACCCAGTACTTC. Translation: CASSGSGGGETQYF.

This clonotype was detected ten times or more. The chain combines TRBV20-1 with TRBJ2-5; 15 nucleotides agree with TRBD2. Germline CDR1 is DFQATT and CDR2 is SNEGSKA (reference sequence). V trimming: 5 bases; J trimming: 5 bases; junction bases outside the gene matches: 6. This CDR3 has 15 residues. As DNA, the CDR3 is TGCAGTGCTTGCGGACTAGCGGGGGGGCAGGAGACCCAGTACTTC. This encodes CSACGLAGGQETQYF.

This clonotype has at least ten counts. This sequence joins TRBV12-3 or TRBV12-4 and TRBJ1-6; 8 bases are a match to TRBD1. J gave up 9 bases and V 6 bases, and 13 bases lay outside the gene matches. This CDR3 has 16 amino acids. The CDR3 DNA sequence: TGTGCCAGCAGACCACCGGGACAGGTCTCCGCTTCACCCCTCCACTTT. Its protein product is CASRPPGQVSASPLHF.

This clonotype was counted at least ten times. The chain joins TRBV12-3 or TRBV12-4 to TRBJ1-6; 9 nucleotides agree with TRBD1. The CDR3 runs to 19 residues. Unmatched junction bases numbered 12, after V lost 6 bases and J lost 0 bases. CDR3 sequence (DNA): TGTGCCAGCAGCCCCGGGGGGGGACAGGGACGCTCCTATAATTCACCCCTCCACTTT. Translating it yields CASSPGGGQGRSYNSPLHF.

In its sample, this clonotype was seen many times. The chain joins TRBV6-6 to TRBJ2-4; D perhaps matches TRBD2 (6 bases). V dropped 0 bases and J dropped 7 bases, with 10 bases sitting between them. Germline V gives CDR1 MNHNY, CDR2 SVGAGI (reference sequence). The length of the CDR3 is 14 residues. CDR3 region: CASSYSRLENIQYF. The CDR3 DNA reads TGTGCCAGCAGTTACTCGAGACTAGAGAACATTCAGTACTTC.

This clonotype was seen many times. The V and J genes are TRBV20-1 and TRBJ1-4; D not resolved. The CDR3 runs 13 residues. Germline V gene lookup returns CDR1 DFQATT and CDR2 SNEGSKA (reference sequence). The V gene lost 1 base and the J gene lost 5 bases, with 8 bases spanning the gap. This CDR3 reads CSARGGKNEKLFF. The CDR3 region has the DNA TGCAGTGCTAGAGGCGGGAAAAATGAAAAACTGTTTTTT.

In this sample, this clonotype turned up many times. This chain links TRBV10-1 with TRBJ1-5, with D maybe TRBD1 (6 bases). This CDR3 has 13 residues. V lost 6 bases, J lost 4 bases, and 10 bases lay in between. The germline V gene encodes CDR1 WNHNN and CDR2 SYGVQD (reference sequence). In nucleotides, the CDR3 is TGCGCCAGCAGAGGGGGATTGAATCAGCCCCAGCATTTT. Protein product: CASRGGLNQPQHF.

This clonotype was found many times. This chain links TRBV5-1 with TRBJ2-5; 7 nucleotides agree with TRBD2. CDR3 length: 15 residues. The germline V gene encodes CDR1 SGHRS and CDR2 YFSETQ. The trim removed 0 bases at V and 4 bases at J, leaving 6 bases unmatched. CDR3 sequence (DNA): TGCGCCAGCAGCTTGGGGTCTAGCGGACGAGAGACCCAGTACTTC. This gives the protein CASSLGSSGRETQYF.

This clonotype was recorded many times. The chain combines TRBV21-1 with TRBJ2-6; TRBD2 was called by the table and not checked on the DNA. TRBV21-1 is shown as a pseudogene. The CDR3 runs 21 residues. The CDR3, as DNA: TGTGCCAGCAGCAAAGTCCTGGGGGGTTCGGGGGCCTTCCCTGGGGCCAACGTCCTGACTTTC. This encodes CASSKVLGGSGAFPGANVLTF.

Worth noting for this clonotype: A clone one base away is much larger, so this may be a read error. The rearrangement joins TRBV28 to TRBJ2-7, with 8 bases identical to TRBD1. The V gene's germline CDR1 is MDHEN and CDR2 SYDVKM. CDR3 length: 16 residues. The CDR3 here is CASSLGAGGPSYEKYF. The CDR3, as DNA: TGTGCCAGCAGTTTAGGGGCAGGGGGCCCCTCCTACGAGAAGTACTTC. Looking up the rest from reference TRBV28 and TRBJ2-7 gives the full variable domain: DVKVTQSSRYLVKRTGEKVFLECVQDMDHENMFWYRQDPGLGLRLIYFSYDVKMKEKGDIPEGYSVSREKKERFSLILESASTNQTSMYLCASSLGAGGPSYEKYFGPGTRLTVT.

This clonotype was counted ten times or more. The chain employs TRBV10-2 and TRBJ2-7, with 9 positions matching TRBD1. This CDR3 contains 14 residues. CDR1 is WSHSY and CDR2 is SAAADI in the germline V gene. The ends lost 6 bases at V and 5 bases at J; junction bases unmatched: 8. The DNA for the CDR3 is TGCGCCAGCAGAAGGACAGGGGTCGAGAACGAGCAGTACGTC. This translates into CASRRTGVENEQYV.

This clonotype was found many times. This chain uses TRBV5-1 with TRBJ2-3, with D perhaps matching TRBD2 (5 bases). CDR1 and CDR2 from the germline V gene are SGHRS and YFSETQ. The V gene lost 2 bases and the J gene lost 1 base, with 11 bases spanning the gap. The CDR3 loop spans 15 amino acids. CDR3 DNA: TGCGCCAGCAGCTTTGTTAGCGACCGCACAGATACGCAGTATTTT. Translated: CASSFVSDRTDTQYF.

This clonotype was seen at least ten times. The CDR3 protein is CSARDAGRSNSPLHF. The DNA for the CDR3 is TGCAGTGCTAGAGACGCAGGCAGGAGTAATTCACCCCTCCACTTT. This chain joins TRBV20-1 and TRBJ1-6; D ambiguous. V lost 0 bases and J 6 bases, leaving 12 bases between the germline ends. Germline V gives CDR1 DFQATT, CDR2 SNEGSKA (reference sequence). CDR3 length equals 15 residues.

J is TRBJ1-1 and V is TRBV12-5, with D uncertain. Germline-derived CDR1 and CDR2 are LGHNT and FRNRAP. The CDR3 is 12 amino acids. V was pared by 1 base and J by 4 bases, with 4 bases between. The DNA for the CDR3 is TGTGCTAGTGGTTTGGATGTCACTGAAGCTTTCTTT. Protein product: CASGLDVTEAFF.

This clonotype is labeled as medium-sized. The chain recombines TRBV5-5 with TRBJ2-1, with TRBD2 matching 15 bases. The CDR3 runs 17 residues. V lost 4 bases, J lost 3 bases, and 5 bases stayed unmatched. CDR1 SGHKS and CDR2 YYEKEE come from the germline V gene (reference sequence). The CDR3, as DNA: TGTGCCAGCAGCCGGACTAGCGGGAGGGAGGTCTACAATGAGCAGTTCTTC. This sequence encodes CASSRTSGREVYNEQFF.

This clonotype was observed a few times. V usage is TRBV20-1 and J usage is TRBJ2-1; a weak D match, TRBD2 (6 bases). The V end lost 1 base, the J end lost 3 bases, and 10 bases lay between the germline ends. Per the germline V gene, CDR1 is DFQATT and CDR2 is SNEGSKA (reference sequence). The CDR3 contains 14 residues. In DNA form, the CDR3 reads TGCAGTGCTAGAGTGGCTAGCGTCTACAATGAGCAGTTCTTC. It translates to CSARVASVYNEQFF.

As to this clonotype: A much larger clone lies a single base off, so this may be a read error. V and J are TRBV27 and TRBJ1-5; weak D call: TRBD1 (6 bases). Germline V gives CDR1 MNHEY, CDR2 SMNVEV (reference sequence). There are 14 residues in the CDR3. The DNA of the CDR3 is TGTGCCAGCAGTTTAAATGGGGGCTATCAGCACCAGCATTTT. This sequence encodes CASSLNGGYQHQHF.

This clonotype was counted ten times or more. This chain joins TRBV20-1 and TRBJ2-3, with 9 bases matching TRBD1. Germline CDR1 DFQATT, CDR2 SNEGSKA (reference sequence). V was clipped by 4 bases and J by 1 base; unmatched bases: 3. The CDR3 contains 14 residues. CDR3 sequence reads: CSAIRTGGTDTQYF. In nucleotides, the CDR3 is TGCAGTGCTATAAGGACAGGGGGCACAGATACGCAGTATTTT.

This clonotype has a count of ten or more. The chain joins TRBV20-1 to TRBJ2-3, with D tentatively TRBD1 or TRBD2 (5 bases each). The CDR3 runs to 13 residues. CDR1 and CDR2 from the germline V gene are DFQATT and SNEGSKA (reference sequence). The V and J ends lost 8 bases and 7 bases respectively, with 19 bases between them. The CDR3 sequence: CSSYWGNSNTQYF. The CDR3 DNA follows: TGCAGTTCTTACTGGGGGAATTCGAATACGCAGTATTTT.

This clonotype was observed many times. This chain uses TRBV20-1 with TRBJ1-1, with TRBD1 matching over 9 bases. The CDR3 is 14 residues long. CDR1 is DFQATT, CDR2 SNEGSKA, per germline (reference sequence). J gave up 4 bases and V 5 bases, and 8 bases lay outside the gene matches. The chain's CDR3 is CSAEQGAPGTEAFF. The CDR3 DNA is TGCAGTGCTGAACAGGGGGCCCCCGGCACTGAAGCTTTCTTT.

This rearrangement joins TRBV10-3 to TRBJ2-5; TRBD1 might be the D (6 bases). Between the trimmed V and J ends, which lost 6 bases and 0 bases, there was a span of 11 bases. Germline V CDR1 and CDR2: ENHRY, SYGVKD. This CDR3 region has 14 residues. CDR3 sequence reads: CAISGQRYQETQYF. The CDR3 coding sequence is TGTGCCATCAGCGGACAGAGGTACCAAGAGACCCAGTACTTC.

This clonotype was counted at least ten times. A read error may be the cause here, since a much bigger clone is one base away. V gene TRBV20-1 combines with J gene TRBJ1-2; tentatively, D is TRBD1 (6 bases). Germline CDR1 DFQATT, CDR2 SNEGSKA (reference sequence). V lost 3 bases and J 3 bases, leaving 17 bases between the germline ends. CDR3 length equals 15 residues. The CDR3 DNA is TGCAGTGCTAGCCAATCATCGACAGGCGACTATGGCTACACCTTC. It encodes CSASQSSTGDYGYTF.

This clonotype was counted many times. V usage is TRBV20-1 and J usage is TRBJ2-1, with 7 nucleotides matching TRBD2. The length of the CDR3 is 16 residues. Germline V gene sequence: CDR1 DFQATT, CDR2 SNEGSKA (reference sequence). J was trimmed by 1 base and V by 5 bases; bases with no gene match: 11. The CDR3 DNA is TGCAGTGCTGCCGGTGTGGCGGGAGTATCCTACAATGAGCAGTTCTTC. Translation gives CSAAGVAGVSYNEQFF.